This T cell receptor (beta chain) comes out of a study of blood T cells in healthy people across ages. Study details: Per two T cells, about one barcoded beta molecule was captured through template switching. Findings and caveats of the study: Underestimates were what the diversity estimates from one million T cells were considered to be.

A second about 7 to 12 cycle PCR used barcoded and J-beta primers. TCRdb independently ran MiXCR on the 5' RACE reads; one entry per CDR3 protein. The sample lists hundreds of thousands of distinct CDR3 sequences; 56% were seen once. V lost 4 bases and J 2 bases, leaving 9 bases between the germline ends. This CDR3 is built from 13 residues. Germline V gene sequence: CDR1 SQVTM, CDR2 ANQGSEA. Remarks on this clonotype: Antigen: not known.

The clonotype comes from a man in his forties in good health. The chain links TRBV29-1 to TRBJ1-5, with a tentative D call TRBD1 (5 bases). The specimen sequenced was blood. CDR3 DNA: TGCAGCGTTGCGGAAGGGGGCAATCAGCCCCAGCATTTT. Its translation: CSVAEGGNQPQHF.